A single sample is the source of the 7 T cell receptor beta chains below, sequenced in a study of blood T cell repertoires in COVID-19. Sequencing used immunoSEQ multiplex PCR; TCRdb keeps in-frame clones, though not all of them. The table records about 140,000 clones, approximately 82% of them present only once. The sample consisted of peripheral blood. All receptors derive from a human donor in a cohort sampled during active COVID-19.

The rearrangement joins TRBV9 to TRBJ1-6; 7 bases agree with TRBD1. The germline V gene has CDR1 SGDLS and CDR2 YYNGEE. This CDR3 has 15 amino acids. The V and J ends lost 2 bases and 7 bases, in that order; junction bases with no gene match: 6. The CDR3 sequence is CASSVAGTENSPLHF. The CDR3 bases are TGTGCCAGCAGCGTTGCCGGGACAGAAAATTCACCCCTCCACTTT.

The chain employs TRBV18 and TRBJ1-5; maybe TRBD1 (6 bases). The CDR3 is 15 residues long. The germline V gene encodes CDR1 KGHSH and CDR2 LQKENI. V lost 4 bases and J lost 2, with 12 bases in between. CDR3 sequence reads: CASSRRDTGNQPQHF. The CDR3 nucleotides read TGTGCCAGCTCACGCCGGGACACGGGCAATCAGCCCCAGCATTTT.

This chain uses TRBV4-2 with TRBJ1-1, with D possibly TRBD1 on 5 matching bases. Germline-derived CDR1 and CDR2 are LGHNA and YNFKEQ. V was cut by 0 bases and J by 6 bases, with 14 bases left in between. CDR3 length equals 15 residues. The CDR3 is CASSQDHRRGAEAFF. CDR3 nucleotide sequence: TGTGCCAGCAGCCAAGACCACAGGCGGGGGGCTGAAGCTTTCTTT.

V usage is TRBV21-1 and J usage is TRBJ1-5; TRBD1 is taken as the D call from the table, unchecked against the DNA. TRBV21-1 is a pseudogene. The CDR3 is 14 residues long. The CDR3 loop reads CASSRQGINQPQHF. DNA for the CDR3: TGTGCCAGCAGTCGGCAGGGGATCAATCAGCCCCAGCATTTT.

Note on this clone: The sample contains more than one DNA sequence encoding this CDR3. V is TRBV9 and J is TRBJ2-7; 10 bases line up with TRBD2. The CDR3 totals 14 residues. V lost 4 bases, J lost 2 bases, and 3 bases stayed unmatched. Germline CDR1 and CDR2: SGDLS and YYNGEE. In nucleotides, the CDR3 is TGTGCCAGCAGCCGGACTAGCGGTACCTACGAGCAGTACTTC. It yields the protein CASSRTSGTYEQYF.

This chain links TRBV7-2 with TRBJ2-7; weak D call: TRBD1 (6 bases). The length of the CDR3 is 16 residues. With 4 bases removed from V and 4 bases from J, the gap between germline ends came to 20 bases. Germline-derived CDR1 and CDR2 are SGHTA and FQGNSA. The CDR3 is CASSSRRQAPRYEQYF. The CDR3 DNA is TGTGCCAGCAGCTCGCGAAGACAGGCCCCTCGATACGAGCAGTACTTC.

The sample holds one count of this clone. The chain uses TRBV27 and TRBJ2-7; possibly TRBD2 for D (6 bases). From germline, CDR1 is MNHEY and CDR2 SMNVEV (reference sequence). Trimming stripped 6 bases from V and 3 bases from J, with 15 bases between. The CDR3 totals 14 residues. The CDR3 bases are TGTGCCAGCAGGGAAGCGGGTCTCGACTACGAGCAGTACTTC. Amino acids: CASREAGLDYEQYF.